This TCR beta chain was captured by sequencing in a study of blood T cell repertoires in COVID-19. The overall study: Samples representing acute and convalescent COVID-19 were sourced from the United States, Italy and Spain.

CDR1 and CDR2 from the germline V gene are SGHVT and SQSDAQ. The CDR3 is made up of 16 amino acids. The J segment lost 3 bases and the V segment lost 4 bases, leaving 7 bases of the junction unmatched. The authors' processing: Estimates of nucleated cell counts were drawn from the amplification of reference gene primers. Libraries were prepared by immunoSEQ multiplex PCR; TCRdb keeps only in-frame clonotypes and omits some of them. The V and J calls and clone size come from that table; D and trimming were worked out from the DNA. The sample lists some 360,000 clones, more than 70% seen once, with 2.3% in the top ten. The Seattle site enrolled patients during active infection and followed them longitudinally.

The sequence came from a woman in her sixties with COVID-19, enrolled during active disease. This rearrangement joins TRBV7-4 to TRBJ1-5; 9 bases line up with TRBD1. Sequenced sample: peripheral blood. CDR3 sequence (DNA): TGTGCCAGCAGCTATGCAGGGACAGGGTCCAATCAGCCCCAGCATTTT. It translates to CASSYAGTGSNQPQHF.